The 13 T cell receptor beta chains given below trace back to one sample, sequenced in a study of blood T cell repertoires in COVID-19. TCRdb's table, derived via immunoSEQ multiplex PCR, lists solely in-frame clones and lacks some. The sample shows 250,000 to 300,000 clones, around 90% of them seen only once. The material sequenced was PBMCs or T cells enriched from blood (not recorded which). The receptors shown here come from a woman aged 25 to 39 who had recovered from COVID-19.

DNA of the CDR3: TGTGCCAGCAGTGAAGTGGGGAGGGGACTCTATGGCTACACCTTC. As protein: CASSEVGRGLYGYTF. The V gene is TRBV6-1, the J gene TRBJ1-2, with D possibly matching TRBD1 (5 bases). In germline, CDR1 is MNHNS, CDR2 SASEGT. This CDR3 region has 15 residues. V lost 1 base and J lost 4, with 13 bases in between.

The chain carries TRBV5-1 and TRBJ2-1, with TRBD2 matching 13 bases. CDR3 size: 16 residues. Unmatched junction bases numbered 5, after V lost 0 bases and J lost 8 bases. Germline loops: CDR1 SGHRS, CDR2 YFSETQ. CDR3 in amino acids: CASSLVTSGRADEQFF. The CDR3 DNA reads TGCGCCAGCAGCTTGGTCACTAGCGGGAGGGCCGATGAGCAGTTCTTC. Full variable domain (outside the CDR3, taken from reference TRBV5-1 and TRBJ2-1): KAGVTQTPRYLIKTRGQQVTLSCSPISGHRSVSWYQQTPGQGLQFLFEYFSETQRNKGNFPGRFSGRQFSNSRSEMNVSTLELGDSALYLCASSLVTSGRADEQFFGPGTRLTVL.

CDR3 protein: CASSLGSGGTNQPQHF. CDR3 sequence (DNA): TGCGCCAGCAGCTTGGGGTCAGGGGGCACCAATCAGCCCCAGCATTTT. V and J are TRBV5-1 and TRBJ1-5; 8 positions agree with TRBD1. Per the germline V gene, CDR1 is SGHRS and CDR2 is YFSETQ. The CDR3 has 16 amino acids. The ends lost 0 bases at V and 3 bases at J; junction bases unmatched: 5.

V and J are TRBV5-4 and TRBJ1-6, with a weak D call TRBD1 (5 bases). Trimming pared 5 bases from V and 5 bases from J, leaving 14 bases between. The CDR3 has 15 amino acids. Germline CDR1 SGHNT, CDR2 YYREEE (reference sequence). The CDR3 is CASRMAGPNNSPLHF. For the CDR3, the DNA is TGTGCCAGCAGGATGGCGGGGCCCAATAATTCACCCCTCCACTTT. Full variable domain (remainder filled in from reference TRBV5-4 and TRBJ1-6): ETGVTQSPTHLIKTRGQQVTLRCSSQSGHNTVSWYQQALGQGPQFIFQYYREEENGRGNFPPRFSGLQFPNYSSELNVNALELDDSALYLCASRMAGPNNSPLHFGNGTRLTVT.

This sequence joins TRBV25-1 and TRBJ2-7; 10 bases align to TRBD2. Losses at the gene ends were 7 bases for V and 2 bases for J; bases not matched to a gene: 2. Germline V CDR1 and CDR2: MGHDK, SYGVNS. The CDR3 extends over 13 amino acids. The CDR3 coding sequence is TGTGCCAGCACAGCGGGAGGGCCCTACGAGCAGTACTTC. Encoded protein: CASTAGGPYEQYF.

The gene calls are TRBV27 and TRBJ2-7, with 11 bases fitting TRBD2. The CDR3 sequence is 17 residues long. Trimming cost V 3 bases and J 5 bases; bases outside gene matches: 12. CDR1 MNHEY and CDR2 SMNVEV come from the germline V gene (reference sequence). The CDR3 DNA follows: TGTGCCAGCAGTTTCCCCTCGACTAGCGGGGCTGACAACGAGCAGTACTTC. It codes for CASSFPSTSGADNEQYF.

The chain combines TRBV28 with TRBJ1-6; 8 bases agree with TRBD1. Per the germline V gene, CDR1 is MDHEN and CDR2 is SYDVKM. The CDR3 is made up of 16 amino acids. V was pared by 5 bases and J by 10 bases, with 13 bases of the junction left unmatched. CDR3 bases: TGTGCCAGCAGTCGCTGGACAGGGACCGGCAACTCACCCCTCCACTTT. Its protein is CASSRWTGTGNSPLHF.

This chain links TRBV5-1 with TRBJ2-7, with 12 bases that match TRBD2. Germline values: CDR1 SGHRS, CDR2 YFSETQ. After removal of 2 bases from V and 7 bases from J, the junction contained 4 bases not matched to a gene. This CDR3 contains 14 residues. CDR3 DNA: TGCGCCAGCAGCTTATTCCTAGCGGGAGGGGAGCAGTACTTC. Protein sequence: CASSLFLAGGEQYF.

The chain is built from TRBV25-1 and TRBJ1-1, with no clear D. The germline V gene has CDR1 MGHDK and CDR2 SYGVNS. This CDR3 has 16 amino acids. Trimming removed 1 base from V and 1 base from J, with 13 bases in between. As DNA, the CDR3 is TGTGCCAGCAGTGAATTTGGTGTGGGAGAGAACACTGAAGCTTTCTTT. Its protein is CASSEFGVGENTEAFF.

The table lists this clone with a count of one. The CDR3: CASRTPQAGEFTDTQYF. CDR3 bases: TGCGCCAGCAGAACCCCCCAGGCGGGAGAATTCACAGATACGCAGTATTTT. This chain connects TRBV4-3 to TRBJ2-3; 7 bases are a match to TRBD2. Germline CDR1 reads LGHNA; CDR2 reads YSLEER. The CDR3 has 17 residues. J gave up 2 bases and V 6 bases, and 14 bases lay outside the gene matches.

The J gene is TRBJ1-2, the V gene TRBV10-3; the match to TRBD1 covers 7 bases. The CDR3 sequence is 13 residues long. The germline CDR1 and CDR2 sequences are ENHRY and SYGVKD. The J segment lost 4 bases and the V segment lost 4 bases, leaving 3 bases of the junction unmatched. This CDR3 is CAISGGQPYGYTF. The CDR3 DNA reads as TGTGCCATCAGTGGGGGACAGCCCTATGGCTACACCTTC.

The chain employs TRBV7-3 and TRBJ2-3; 11 nucleotides agree with TRBD2. V was clipped by 5 bases and J by 2 bases; unmatched bases: 9. CDR1 SGHTA and CDR2 FQGTGA come from the germline V gene. The CDR3 sequence is 17 residues long. This CDR3 reads CASSVGSGRALTDTQYF. As DNA, the CDR3 is TGTGCCAGCAGCGTAGGTAGCGGGAGGGCCCTCACAGATACGCAGTATTTT.

The V call is TRBV28, the J call TRBJ1-1; the match to TRBD1 covers 7 bases. Germline CDR1 and CDR2: MDHEN and SYDVKM. V lost 6 bases, J lost 3 bases, and 10 bases stayed unmatched. CDR3 length equals 15 residues. CDR3 sequence: CASSFGDRVYTEAFF. DNA of the CDR3: TGTGCCAGCAGCTTTGGCGACAGGGTTTACACTGAAGCTTTCTTT.